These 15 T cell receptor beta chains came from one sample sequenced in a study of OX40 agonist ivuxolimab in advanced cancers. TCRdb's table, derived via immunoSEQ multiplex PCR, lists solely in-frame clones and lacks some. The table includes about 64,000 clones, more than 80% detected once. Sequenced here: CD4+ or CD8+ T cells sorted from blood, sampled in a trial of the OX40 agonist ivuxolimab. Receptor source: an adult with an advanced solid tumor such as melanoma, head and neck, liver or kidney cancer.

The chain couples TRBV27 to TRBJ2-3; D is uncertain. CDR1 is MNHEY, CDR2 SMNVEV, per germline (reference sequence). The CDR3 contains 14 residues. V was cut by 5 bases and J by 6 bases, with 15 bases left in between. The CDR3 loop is CASSPPESSDTQYF. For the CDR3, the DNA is TGTGCCAGCAGTCCGCCGGAGAGTAGCGATACGCAGTATTTT.

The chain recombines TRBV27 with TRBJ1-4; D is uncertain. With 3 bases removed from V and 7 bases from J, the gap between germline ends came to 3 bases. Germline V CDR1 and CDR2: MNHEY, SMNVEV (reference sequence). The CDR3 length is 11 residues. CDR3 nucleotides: TGTGCCAGCAGTTTCGGTGAAAAACTGTTTTTT. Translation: CASSFGEKLFF.

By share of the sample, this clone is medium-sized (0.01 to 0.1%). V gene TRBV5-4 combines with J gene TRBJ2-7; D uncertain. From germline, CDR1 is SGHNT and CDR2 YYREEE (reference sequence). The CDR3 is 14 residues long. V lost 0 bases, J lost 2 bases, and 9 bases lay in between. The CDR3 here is CASSLGGTTYEQYF. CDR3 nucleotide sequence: TGTGCCAGCAGCTTGGGGGGTACTACCTACGAGCAGTACTTC.

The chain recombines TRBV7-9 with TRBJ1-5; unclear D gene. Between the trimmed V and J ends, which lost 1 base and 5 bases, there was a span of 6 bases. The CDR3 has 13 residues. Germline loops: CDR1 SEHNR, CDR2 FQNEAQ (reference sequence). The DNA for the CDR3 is TGTGCCAGCAGCTTAGGGGAGGATCAGCCCCAGCATTTT. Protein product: CASSLGEDQPQHF.

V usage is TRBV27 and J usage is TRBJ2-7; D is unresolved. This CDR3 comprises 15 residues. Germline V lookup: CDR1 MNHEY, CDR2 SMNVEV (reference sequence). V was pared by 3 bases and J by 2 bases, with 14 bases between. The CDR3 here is CASSFGASAPYEQYF. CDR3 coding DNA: TGTGCCAGCAGTTTCGGCGCCAGTGCCCCCTACGAGCAGTACTTC.

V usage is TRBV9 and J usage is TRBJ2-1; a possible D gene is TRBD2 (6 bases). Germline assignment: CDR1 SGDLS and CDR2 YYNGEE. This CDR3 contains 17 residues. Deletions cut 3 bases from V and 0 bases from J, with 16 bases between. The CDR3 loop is CASSAEGGRSSYNEQFF. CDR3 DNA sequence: TGTGCCAGCAGCGCAGAAGGAGGGCGGAGCTCCTACAATGAGCAGTTCTTC.

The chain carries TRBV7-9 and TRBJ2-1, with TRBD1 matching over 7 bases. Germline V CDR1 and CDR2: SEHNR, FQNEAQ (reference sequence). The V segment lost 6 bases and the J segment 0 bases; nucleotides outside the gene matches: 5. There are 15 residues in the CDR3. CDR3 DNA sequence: TGTGCCAGCAGAGAACAGGGGCTCTCCTACAATGAGCAGTTCTTC. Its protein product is CASREQGLSYNEQFF.

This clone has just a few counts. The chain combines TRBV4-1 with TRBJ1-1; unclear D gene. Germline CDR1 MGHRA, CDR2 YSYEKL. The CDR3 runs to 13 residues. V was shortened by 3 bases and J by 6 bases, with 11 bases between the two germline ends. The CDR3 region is CASSQGPRSEAFF. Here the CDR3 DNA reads TGCGCCAGCAGCCAGGGCCCGCGTTCTGAAGCTTTCTTT.

CDR3 amino acids: CASSLVGSNYGYTF. The CDR3 nucleotides are TGTGCCAGCAGCTTAGTGGGCAGCAACTATGGCTACACCTTC. This chain joins TRBV7-9 and TRBJ1-2; D remains ambiguous. This CDR3 contains 14 residues. V was shortened by 1 base and J by 2 bases, with 8 bases between the two germline ends. In germline, CDR1 is SEHNR, CDR2 FQNEAQ (reference sequence).

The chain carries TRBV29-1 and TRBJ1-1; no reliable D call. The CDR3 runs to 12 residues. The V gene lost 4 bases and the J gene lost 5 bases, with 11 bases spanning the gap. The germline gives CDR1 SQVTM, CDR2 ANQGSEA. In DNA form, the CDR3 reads TGCAGCGTTGGGCCCCTAGGGACTGAAGCTTTCTTT. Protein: CSVGPLGTEAFF.

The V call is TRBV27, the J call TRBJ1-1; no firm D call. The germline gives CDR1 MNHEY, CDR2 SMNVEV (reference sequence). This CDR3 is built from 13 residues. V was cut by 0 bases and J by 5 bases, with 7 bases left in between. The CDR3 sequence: CASSLSMTTEAFF. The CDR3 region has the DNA TGTGCCAGCAGTTTATCGATGACGACTGAAGCTTTCTTT.

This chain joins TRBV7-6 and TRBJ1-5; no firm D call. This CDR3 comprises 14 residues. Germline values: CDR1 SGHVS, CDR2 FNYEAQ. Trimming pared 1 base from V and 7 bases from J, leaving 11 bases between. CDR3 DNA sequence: TGTGCCAGCAGCTTAGGGGGATCAGCACAGCCCCAGCATTTT. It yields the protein CASSLGGSAQPQHF.

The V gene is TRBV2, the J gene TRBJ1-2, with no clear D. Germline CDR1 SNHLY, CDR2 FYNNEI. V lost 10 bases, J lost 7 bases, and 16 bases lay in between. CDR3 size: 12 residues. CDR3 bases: TGTGCCACCCACGGGAGGGTGGGTGGCTACACCTTC. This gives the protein CATHGRVGGYTF.

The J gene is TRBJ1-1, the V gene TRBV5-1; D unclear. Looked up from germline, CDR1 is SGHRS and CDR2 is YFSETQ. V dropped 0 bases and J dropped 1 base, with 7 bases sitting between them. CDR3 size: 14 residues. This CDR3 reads CASSLAVSNTEAFF. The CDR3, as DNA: TGCGCCAGCAGCTTGGCCGTTTCGAACACTGAAGCTTTCTTT.

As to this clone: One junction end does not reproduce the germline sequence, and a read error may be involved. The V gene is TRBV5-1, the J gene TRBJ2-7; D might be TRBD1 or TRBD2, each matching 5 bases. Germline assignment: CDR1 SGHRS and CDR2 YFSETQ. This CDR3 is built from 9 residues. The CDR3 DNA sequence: TGCGCCAGCAGCTTACCGGGACGCTTC. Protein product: CASSLPGRF.